This T cell receptor (beta chain) was recorded in a study of cytomegalovirus exposure and HLA in healthy donors. Study in general: Genetic ancestry analysis placed 81% of the 398 donors that were genotyped in the Caucasian-associated cluster.

Donors in the study were healthy people who gave bone marrow. Primers included in the PCR were 60 Vbeta and 13 Jbeta primers. Repertoires were generated with immunoSEQ multiplex PCR, while TCRdb's copy carries only in-frame clones and drops some. The table includes some 100,000 clones, around 84% detected once. Germline CDR1 MNHEY, CDR2 SMNVEV (reference sequence). Trimming removed 7 bases from V and 0 bases from J; junction bases left unmatched: 7. The CDR3 length is 16 residues. The rearrangement links TRBV27 to TRBJ2-2, with 8 bases fitting TRBD1. This clonotype was sampled from a woman in her thirties or forties in good health and CMV-seropositive. Sequencing was done on a sample of PBMCs. DNA of the CDR3: TGTGCCAGCACCTCAAGGACAGGGACGAACACCGGGGAGCTGTTTTTT. It translates to CASTSRTGTNTGELFF.